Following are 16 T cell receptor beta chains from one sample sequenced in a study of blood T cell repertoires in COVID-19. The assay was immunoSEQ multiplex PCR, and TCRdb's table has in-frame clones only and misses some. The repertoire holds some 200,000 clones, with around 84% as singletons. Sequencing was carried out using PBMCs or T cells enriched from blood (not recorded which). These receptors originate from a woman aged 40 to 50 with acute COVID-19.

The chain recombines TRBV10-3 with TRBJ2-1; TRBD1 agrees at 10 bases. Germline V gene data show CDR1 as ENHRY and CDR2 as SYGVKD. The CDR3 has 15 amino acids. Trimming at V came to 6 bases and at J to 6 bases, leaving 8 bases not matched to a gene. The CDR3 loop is CAISETGGMGNEQFF. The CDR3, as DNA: TGTGCCATCAGCGAGACAGGGGGCATGGGCAATGAGCAGTTCTTC.

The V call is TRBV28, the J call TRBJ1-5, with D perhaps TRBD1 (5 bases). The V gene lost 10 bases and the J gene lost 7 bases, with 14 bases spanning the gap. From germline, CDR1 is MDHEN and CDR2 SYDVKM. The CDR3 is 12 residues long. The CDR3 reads CATQGRVQPQHF. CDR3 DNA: TGTGCCACCCAGGGAAGGGTGCAGCCCCAGCATTTT.

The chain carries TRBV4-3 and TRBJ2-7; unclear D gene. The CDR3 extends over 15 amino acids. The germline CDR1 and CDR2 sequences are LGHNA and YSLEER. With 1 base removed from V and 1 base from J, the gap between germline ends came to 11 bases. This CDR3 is CASSQAGSASYEQYF. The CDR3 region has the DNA TGCGCCAGCAGCCAAGCAGGATCTGCTTCCTACGAGCAGTACTTC.

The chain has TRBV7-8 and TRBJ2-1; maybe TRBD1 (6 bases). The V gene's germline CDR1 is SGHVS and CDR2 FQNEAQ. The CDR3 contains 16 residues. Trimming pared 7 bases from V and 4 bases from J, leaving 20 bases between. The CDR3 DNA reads TGTGCCAGCAAAGTAATCGGACAGCATAGTTACAATGAGCAGTTCTTC. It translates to CASKVIGQHSYNEQFF.

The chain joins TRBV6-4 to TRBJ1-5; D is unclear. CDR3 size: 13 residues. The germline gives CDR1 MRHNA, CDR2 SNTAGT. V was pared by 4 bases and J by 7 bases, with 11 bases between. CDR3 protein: CASSGSAGQPQHF. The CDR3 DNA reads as TGTGCCAGCAGTGGCTCCGCCGGGCAGCCCCAGCATTTT.

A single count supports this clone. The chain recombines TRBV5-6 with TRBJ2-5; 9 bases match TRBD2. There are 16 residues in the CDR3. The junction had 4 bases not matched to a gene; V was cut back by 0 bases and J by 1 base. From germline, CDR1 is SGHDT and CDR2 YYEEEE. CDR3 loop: CASSLGLAEFQETQYF. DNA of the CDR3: TGTGCCAGCAGCTTGGGACTAGCGGAGTTCCAAGAGACCCAGTACTTC.

CDR3 sequence reads: CASSFGTAILGKYF. The DNA of the CDR3 is TGTGCCAGCAGTTTTGGGACAGCTATTTTGGGGAAGTACTTC. The chain couples TRBV28 to TRBJ2-7; TRBD1 matches at 7 bases. CDR3 length: 14 residues. Per the germline V gene, CDR1 is MDHEN and CDR2 is SYDVKM. After removal of 3 bases from V and 11 bases from J, the junction contained 13 bases not matched to a gene.

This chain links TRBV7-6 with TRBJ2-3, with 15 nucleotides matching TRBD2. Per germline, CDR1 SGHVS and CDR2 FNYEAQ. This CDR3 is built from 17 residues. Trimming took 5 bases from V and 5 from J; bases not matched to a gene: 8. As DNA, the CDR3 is TGTGCCAGCAGCCAGCGGACTAGCGGGGGGGCGGAAGATACGCAGTATTTT. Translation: CASSQRTSGGAEDTQYF.

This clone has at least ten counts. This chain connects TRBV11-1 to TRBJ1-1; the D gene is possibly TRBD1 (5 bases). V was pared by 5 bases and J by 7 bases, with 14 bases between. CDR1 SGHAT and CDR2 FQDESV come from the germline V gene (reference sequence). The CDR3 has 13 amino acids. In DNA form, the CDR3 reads TGTGCCAGCAGCACCCCAGGACATATTGAAGCTTTCTTT. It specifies CASSTPGHIEAFF.

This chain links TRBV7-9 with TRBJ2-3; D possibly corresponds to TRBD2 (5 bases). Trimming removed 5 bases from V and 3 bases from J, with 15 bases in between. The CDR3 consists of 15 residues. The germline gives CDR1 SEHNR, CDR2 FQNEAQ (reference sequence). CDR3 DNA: TGTGCCAGCAGCCCCGGGAATGGGCTGACAGATACGCAGTATTTT. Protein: CASSPGNGLTDTQYF.

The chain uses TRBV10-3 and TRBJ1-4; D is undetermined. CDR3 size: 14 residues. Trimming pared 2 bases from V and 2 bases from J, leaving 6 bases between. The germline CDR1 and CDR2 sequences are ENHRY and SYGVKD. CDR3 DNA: TGTGCCATCAGTGAGGGCGGCACTAATGAAAAACTGTTTTTT. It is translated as CAISEGGTNEKLFF.

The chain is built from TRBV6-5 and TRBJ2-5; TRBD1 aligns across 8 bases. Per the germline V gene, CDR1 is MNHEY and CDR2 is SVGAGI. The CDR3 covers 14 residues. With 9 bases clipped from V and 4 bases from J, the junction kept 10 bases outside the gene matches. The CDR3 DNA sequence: TGTGCCAGTGGACGATTTCAGGGGGCAGAGACCCAGTACTTC. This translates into CASGRFQGAETQYF.

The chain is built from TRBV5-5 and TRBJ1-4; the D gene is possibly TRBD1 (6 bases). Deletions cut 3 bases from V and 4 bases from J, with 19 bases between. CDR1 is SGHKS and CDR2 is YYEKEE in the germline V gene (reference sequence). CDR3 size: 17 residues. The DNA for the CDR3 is TGTGCCAGCAGCTCTACAACACGGGACATGGGTAATGAAAAACTGTTTTTT. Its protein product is CASSSTTRDMGNEKLFF.

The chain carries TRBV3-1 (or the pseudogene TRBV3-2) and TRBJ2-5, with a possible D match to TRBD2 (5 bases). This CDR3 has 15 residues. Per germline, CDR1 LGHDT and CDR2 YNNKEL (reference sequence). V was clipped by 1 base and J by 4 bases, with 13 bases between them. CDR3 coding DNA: TGTGCCAGCAGCCAAGCATCCACCGGAGGAGAGACCCAGTACTTC. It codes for CASSQASTGGETQYF.

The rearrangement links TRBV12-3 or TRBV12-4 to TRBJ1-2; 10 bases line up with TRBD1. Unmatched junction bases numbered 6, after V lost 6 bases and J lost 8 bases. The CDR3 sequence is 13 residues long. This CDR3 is CASSWDRGLGYTF. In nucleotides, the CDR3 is TGTGCCAGCAGCTGGGACAGGGGCCTGGGCTACACCTTC.

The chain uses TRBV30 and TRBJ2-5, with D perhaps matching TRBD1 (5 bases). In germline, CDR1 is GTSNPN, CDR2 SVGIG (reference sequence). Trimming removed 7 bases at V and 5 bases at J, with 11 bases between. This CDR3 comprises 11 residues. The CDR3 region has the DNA TGTGCCTTGGACAAATCGGAGACCCAGTACTTC. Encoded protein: CALDKSETQYF.